The 22 T cell receptor beta chains presented below share a single source sample, sequenced in a study of cytomegalovirus exposure and HLA in healthy donors. The PCR used 60 Vbeta and 13 Jbeta primers. Generated by immunoSEQ multiplex PCR, the TCRdb table keeps only in-frame clones and is missing some. The sample contains 90,000 to 100,000 clones, more than 70% of which appear only once. The sample consisted of PBMCs. The receptor source for this set is a young man in good health and CMV-seronegative.

The gene calls are TRBV12-5 and TRBJ2-1, with a possible D match to TRBD1 (5 bases). The CDR3 length is 15 residues. Germline assignment: CDR1 LGHNT and CDR2 FRNRAP. V lost 7 bases and J lost 4, with 17 bases in between. The CDR3 loop reads CASVPPGFRYNEQFF. DNA for the CDR3: TGTGCTAGTGTCCCACCAGGGTTCCGTTACAATGAGCAGTTCTTC.

The chain is built from TRBV6-5 and TRBJ1-6; the D gene is possibly TRBD1 (6 bases). The V gene's germline CDR1 is MNHEY and CDR2 SVGAGI. Between the trimmed V and J ends, which lost 5 bases and 5 bases, there was a span of 13 bases. The CDR3 has 15 amino acids. The CDR3 DNA follows: TGTGCCAGCAGTCCCGAGGGGGGGGATAATTCACCCCTCCACTTT. It codes for CASSPEGGDNSPLHF.

The gene calls are TRBV6-5 and TRBJ2-7, with D uncertain. Trimming shortened V by 1 base and J by 0 bases, and 7 bases separated the two germline ends. The CDR3 is 14 amino acids. Germline V gives CDR1 MNHEY, CDR2 SVGAGI. The DNA for the CDR3 is TGTGCCAGCAGTTACTATAGGAGCTCCTACGAGCAGTACTTC. This encodes CASSYYRSSYEQYF.

The rearrangement joins TRBV6-4 to TRBJ1-4; D is unclear. V shed 5 bases and J shed 8 bases, with 15 bases lying between them. Germline V gene data show CDR1 as MRHNA and CDR2 as SNTAGT. The CDR3 is 14 residues long. In DNA, the CDR3 is TGTGCCAGCAGTCCCGACGGGTTGTCCGAAAAACTGTTTTTT. It translates to CASSPDGLSEKLFF.

The chain couples TRBV27 to TRBJ1-2; no firm D call. Trimming cost V 11 bases and J 1 base, with 14 bases left between them. CDR3 length equals 13 residues. Germline-derived CDR1 and CDR2 are MNHEY and SMNVEV (reference sequence). Here the CDR3 reads CASSVGVNYGYTF. In DNA form, the CDR3 reads TGTGCCTCATCCGTCGGGGTTAACTATGGCTACACCTTC.

J is TRBJ2-2 and V is TRBV6-5, with a possible D match to TRBD2 (6 bases). This CDR3 has 15 amino acids. CDR1 MNHEY and CDR2 SVGAGI come from the germline V gene. V was pared by 5 bases and J by 5 bases, with 15 bases between. This CDR3 reads CASSPTAGGTGELFF. The CDR3 nucleotides read TGTGCCAGCAGTCCGACGGCCGGGGGAACCGGGGAGCTGTTTTTT.

This rearrangement joins TRBV2 to TRBJ2-2; D perhaps matches TRBD1 (6 bases). The CDR3 contains 14 residues. The V gene lost 10 bases and the J gene lost 4 bases, with 16 bases spanning the gap. The germline V gene has CDR1 SNHLY and CDR2 FYNNEI. DNA of the CDR3: TGTGCCATCCGACAGGTGGGAAGCACCGGGGAGCTGTTTTTT. Its protein is CAIRQVGSTGELFF.

The rearrangement joins TRBV7-7 to TRBJ2-7; 9 bases map to TRBD1. The germline V gene encodes CDR1 SSHAT and CDR2 FNYEAQ (reference sequence). The CDR3 is 15 residues long. V shed 2 bases and J 4 bases; nucleotides not matched to a gene: 6. DNA for the CDR3: TGTGCCAGCAGCTTATGGAAAGGACAGGGGTACGAGCAGTACTTC. Residues: CASSLWKGQGYEQYF.

This chain uses TRBV6-5 with TRBJ2-2; D is unresolved. This CDR3 has 14 amino acids. Trimming took 0 bases from V and 4 from J, leaving 6 bases between them. Germline V gene data show CDR1 as MNHEY and CDR2 as SVGAGI. The CDR3 region is CASSYSRFTGELFF. As DNA, the CDR3 is TGTGCCAGCAGTTACTCCAGATTCACCGGGGAGCTGTTTTTT.

The V call is TRBV7-3, the J call TRBJ2-1; 11 nucleotides match TRBD1. The CDR3 consists of 15 residues. V lost 6 bases, J lost 2 bases, and 3 bases stayed unmatched. The germline V gene encodes CDR1 SGHTA and CDR2 FQGTGA. The CDR3 region has the DNA TGTGCCAGCAGTCAGGGACAGGGGGCCTACAATGAGCAGTTCTTC. Protein: CASSQGQGAYNEQFF.

The rearrangement uses TRBV10-2 and TRBJ1-1, with D possibly TRBD1 on 5 matching bases. The germline CDR1 and CDR2 sequences are WSHSY and SAAADI. Trimming took 6 bases from V and 5 from J, leaving 19 bases between them. The CDR3 spans 15 residues. Here the CDR3 reads CASSQFGGVRTEAFF. The CDR3 DNA is TGCGCCAGCAGCCAGTTTGGGGGGGTAAGGACTGAAGCTTTCTTT.

In the case of this clone: Distinct nucleotide sequences in the sample also encode this CDR3. This chain links TRBV14 with TRBJ1-6; TRBD1 might be the D (5 bases). V lost 4 bases and J 9 bases, leaving 22 bases between the germline ends. This CDR3 region has 17 residues. CDR1 and CDR2 from the germline V gene are SGHDN and FVKESK. Here the CDR3 DNA reads TGTGCCAGCAGCCCGGCATTGGGGGGGAGGTTGAGTTCACCCCTCCACTTT. Amino acids: CASSPALGGRLSSPLHF.

This sequence joins TRBV19 and TRBJ2-1; 7 bases fit TRBD2. The CDR3 extends over 15 amino acids. V was pared by 11 bases and J by 4 bases, with 14 bases of the junction left unmatched. Germline V gives CDR1 LNHDA, CDR2 SQIVND (reference sequence). CDR3: CAGGGTGSLYNEQFF. The CDR3 DNA reads as TGTGCCGGGGGGGGGACGGGCAGCCTTTACAATGAGCAGTTCTTC.

A word on this clone: The sample has other DNA sequences that encode this CDR3 too. The chain employs TRBV4-1 and TRBJ2-7; 9 nucleotides align to TRBD1. The ends lost 6 bases at V and 3 bases at J; junction bases unmatched: 3. CDR3 length: 13 residues. Germline V gene data show CDR1 as MGHRA and CDR2 as YSYEKL. The CDR3 DNA reads as TGCGCCAGCAGTTCGGACAGGGGCTACGAGCAGTACTTC. Translating gives CASSSDRGYEQYF.

Points on this clone: A read error may produce the germline difference seen at one junction end. The chain combines TRBV7-9 with TRBJ1-2, with D maybe TRBD1 (5 bases). The CDR3 spans 12 residues. CDR1 is SEHNR and CDR2 is FQNEAQ in the germline V gene (reference sequence). The CDR3 protein is CSSSLDTDIILF. CDR3 nucleotide sequence: TGTTCCAGCAGCTTAGACACGGACATCATACTCTTC.

This clone was recorded only once. CDR3 region: CAWSAGTGEGETQYF. Here the CDR3 DNA reads TGTGCCTGGAGTGCTGGGACAGGGGAGGGAGAGACCCAGTACTTC. The J gene is TRBJ2-5, the V gene TRBV30, with 10 positions matching TRBD1. V lost 1 base, J lost 4 bases, and 6 bases stayed unmatched. This CDR3 is 15 amino acids long. Germline V gene lookup returns CDR1 GTSNPN and CDR2 SVGIG (reference sequence).

The chain carries TRBV5-6 and TRBJ2-1; TRBD2 matches 8 bases. The trim removed 0 bases at V and 12 bases at J, leaving 5 bases unmatched. The germline CDR1 and CDR2 sequences are SGHDT and YYEEEE. The CDR3 length is 13 residues. The CDR3 bases are TGTGCCAGCAGCTTGGGCGGACTAGCAAGGCAGTTCTTC. Amino acid sequence: CASSLGGLARQFF.

The CDR3 protein is CASSHFTGGNTEAFF. The CDR3 region has the DNA TGTGCCAGCAGCCATTTTACAGGTGGGAACACTGAAGCTTTCTTT. The V gene is TRBV7-6, the J gene TRBJ1-1; D might be TRBD1 (5 bases). The CDR3 runs to 15 residues. The V gene lost 5 bases and the J gene lost 1 base, with 14 bases spanning the gap. Germline CDR1 is SGHVS and CDR2 is FNYEAQ.

This clone was recorded only once. The chain carries TRBV13 and TRBJ2-6; 8 nucleotides match TRBD1. This CDR3 is 17 amino acids long. CDR1 is PRHDT and CDR2 is FYEKMQ in the germline V gene (reference sequence). Trimming at V came to 4 bases and at J to 0 bases, leaving 5 bases not matched to a gene. CDR3 DNA sequence: TGTGCCAGCAGCTCCGACAGGGGATACTCTGGGGCCAACGTCCTGACTTTC. Translating it yields CASSSDRGYSGANVLTF.

The sample holds a few counts of this clone. V is TRBV4-2 and J is TRBJ2-1; a possible D gene is TRBD2 (5 bases). The V end lost 1 base, the J end lost 8 bases, and 15 bases lay between the germline ends. This CDR3 is 15 amino acids long. Per germline, CDR1 LGHNA and CDR2 YNFKEQ. The CDR3 reads CASSQVPSPFDEQFF. CDR3 DNA sequence: TGTGCCAGCAGCCAAGTTCCTAGCCCCTTTGATGAGCAGTTCTTC.

The chain combines TRBV12-5 with TRBJ1-5, with a possible D match to TRBD1 (6 bases). Germline V gene lookup returns CDR1 LGHNT and CDR2 FRNRAP. The CDR3 length is 14 residues. V was clipped by 6 bases and J by 5 bases, with 14 bases between them. Here the CDR3 reads CASGSGGGDQPQHF. The CDR3 DNA reads TGTGCTAGTGGCTCGGGGGGGGGCGATCAGCCCCAGCATTTT.

The chain is built from TRBV7-2 and TRBJ1-5, with D unresolved. The CDR3 runs to 15 residues. Trimming left V 5 bases short and J 0 bases short, with 11 bases between. CDR1 SGHTA and CDR2 FQGNSA come from the germline V gene. CDR3 sequence: CASSHQANSNQPQHF. The DNA for the CDR3 is TGTGCCAGCAGCCACCAGGCGAATAGCAATCAGCCCCAGCATTTT.